Described below is a single T cell receptor (beta chain) sequence and its context. In the original workflow: For nucleated cells, counts were estimated from reference gene primer amplification. TCRdb's table, derived via immunoSEQ multiplex PCR, lists solely in-frame clones and lacks some. The D gene and trimming were derived from the DNA, and the V and J assignments and clone size from that table. The table includes roughly 290,000 clones, 75% to 95% detected once. V lost 4 bases and J lost 4, with 6 bases in between. Germline-derived CDR1 and CDR2 are SGHDT and YYEEEE. The CDR3 covers 11 residues. In Seattle, patients joined the study during active infection and were tracked longitudinally. The source of the sample is a study of blood T cell repertoires in COVID-19. Background on the study: Sites in the United States, Italy and Spain provided acute and convalescent COVID-19 samples.

The gene calls are TRBV5-6 and TRBJ2-7, with D possibly matching TRBD2 (6 bases). This clonotype originated in a woman in her 30s with COVID-19, enrolled during active disease. Material for sequencing was peripheral blood. The CDR3 loop reads CASSGGYEQYF. CDR3 nucleotide sequence: TGTGCCAGCAGCGGGGGGTACGAGCAGTACTTC.